This is a list of T cell receptor beta chains from one sample in a study of blood T cell repertoires in COVID-19. TCRdb's copy holds only in-frame clones and misses some; the assay was immunoSEQ multiplex PCR. The table shows roughly 140,000 clones, with approximately 80% occurring only once. The sequenced sample was PBMCs or T cells enriched from blood (not recorded which). The receptors shown here come from a woman between 18 and 30 years old who had been exposed to COVID-19. The CDR3 runs from the conserved cysteine through the conserved F or W. Each record gives: D gene, V gene, CDR3 protein. A D gene is named only where the DNA matches it firmly.

>TRBD2|TRBV19
CASSIVVAGGNEQYF
>TRBD2|TRBV9
CASSAQTSGIYNEQFF
>TRBD2|TRBV7-2
CASSFAGAGNEQFF
>TRBD1|TRBV3-1/TRBV3-2
CASSYRTGEGGYTF
>NA|TRBV18
CASSPQGDTQYF
>TRBD1|TRBV29-1
CSVARDRVFGSYNEQFF
>NA|TRBV28
CASSSTFGGWDTEAFF
>NA|TRBV19
CASSRSQGYYGYTF
>NA|TRBV5-1
CASSLGDNQALHF
>TRBD1|TRBV9
CASSVRPGTGSVSGYTF
>NA|TRBV5-4
CASSLALAYEQYF
>TRBD2|TRBV7-6
CASSWTSGNSYNEQFF
>TRBD1|TRBV11-2
CASSLGREGLRGQGTEAFF
>NA|TRBV5-4
CATALGGYYGYTF
>TRBD1|TRBV19
CASSYRGSYNEQFF
>TRBD2|TRBV3-1/TRBV3-2
CASSQRAGTSVNEQFF
>NA|TRBV10-1
CASSPDRRNEKLFF
>TRBD1|TRBV7-8
CASSLPARGQGGNEQYF
>NA|TRBV7-9
CASSLDHVRLNEKLFF
>TRBD2|TRBV10-3
CAISEEASGNYEQYF
>TRBD2|TRBV30
CAWTGLAGNNEQFF
>NA|TRBV14
CASSPFLRGEAFF
>NA|TRBV19
CASSPYRDSIYNEQFF
>TRBD1|TRBV18
CASSPRTGNQETQYF
>TRBD1|TRBV5-4
CASSLQGADGYTF
>NA|TRBV2
CASRGLPGETQYF
>TRBD1|TRBV19
CASSAHRGWLTEAFF
>TRBD2|TRBV19
CASRPAGGTAYEQYF
>TRBD2|TRBV9
CASSPHQGLAGGTQYF
>TRBD2|TRBV2
CASSESLGLAGADGEQFF
>TRBD1|TRBV4-2
CASSLTQGARRQPQHF
>NA|TRBV9
CASSDPGGYTF
>NA|TRBV5-4
CASRKQDSNQPQHF
>NA|TRBV2
CASSTSSGRRYEQYF
>NA|TRBV19
CASSEGTAGELFF
>NA|TRBV30
CAWSPAYEQYF
>NA|TRBV7-2
CASSLAEGRNNQPQHF
>TRBD1|TRBV10-3
CAIRTQGTEAFF
>TRBD2|TRBV4-3
CASSQDAREGLKTQYF
>TRBD1|TRBV2
CASRKDRGGTEAFF
>TRBD1|TRBV5-6
CASRTRQGGYGYTF
>NA|TRBV7-9
CASRLRDEQFF
>NA|TRBV6-2/TRBV6-3
CASSYNPGNYEQYF
>NA|TRBV7-2
CASSNHYEQYF
>NA|TRBV2
CASSETATVYGYTF
>TRBD1|TRBV25-1
CASSEGQSYQPQHF
>TRBD1|TRBV29-1
CSGETGADTQYF
>NA|TRBV7-9
CASTPTDRRKDEQYF
>NA|TRBV25-1
CASTSGGRDSGANVLTF
>NA|TRBV5-1
CASRRTVEINEKLFF
>NA|TRBV18
CASSPPVLGGTEAFF